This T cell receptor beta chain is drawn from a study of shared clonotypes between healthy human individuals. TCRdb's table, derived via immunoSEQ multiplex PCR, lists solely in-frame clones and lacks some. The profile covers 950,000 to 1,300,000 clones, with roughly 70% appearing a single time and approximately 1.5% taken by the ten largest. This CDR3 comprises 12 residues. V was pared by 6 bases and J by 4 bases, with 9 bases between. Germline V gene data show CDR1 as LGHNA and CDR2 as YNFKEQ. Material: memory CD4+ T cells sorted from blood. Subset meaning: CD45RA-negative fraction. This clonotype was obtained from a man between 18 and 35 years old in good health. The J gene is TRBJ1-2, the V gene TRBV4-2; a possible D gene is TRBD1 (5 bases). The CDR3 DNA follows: TGTGCCAGCAGTGGGGCTTCCTATGGCTACACCTTC. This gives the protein CASSGASYGYTF.